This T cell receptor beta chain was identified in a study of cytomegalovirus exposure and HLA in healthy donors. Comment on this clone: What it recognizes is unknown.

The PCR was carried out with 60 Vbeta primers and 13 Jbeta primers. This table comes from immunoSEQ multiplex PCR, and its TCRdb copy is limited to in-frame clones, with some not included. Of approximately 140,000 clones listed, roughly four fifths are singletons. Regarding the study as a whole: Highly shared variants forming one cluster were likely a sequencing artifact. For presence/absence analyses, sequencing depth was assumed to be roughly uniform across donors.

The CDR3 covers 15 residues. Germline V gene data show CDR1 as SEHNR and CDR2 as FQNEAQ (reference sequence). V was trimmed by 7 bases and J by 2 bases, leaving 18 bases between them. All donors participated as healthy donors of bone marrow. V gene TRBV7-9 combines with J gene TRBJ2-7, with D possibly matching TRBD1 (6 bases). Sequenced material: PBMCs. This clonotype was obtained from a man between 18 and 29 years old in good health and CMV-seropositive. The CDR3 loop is CASTLSDRPTYEQYF. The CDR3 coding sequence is TGTGCCAGCACCCTTTCAGACAGGCCGACCTACGAGCAGTACTTC.